A selection of T cell receptor beta chains follows, all from one sample in a study of blood T cell repertoires in COVID-19. Measured with immunoSEQ multiplex PCR; TCRdb has only the in-frame clones, and not every one. The sample lists 55,000 to 70,000 clones, roughly three quarters occurring once. Source material: peripheral blood. All receptors come from a man in his sixties with acute or convalescent COVID-19. The CDR3 runs from the conserved cysteine through the conserved F or W. The order of the fields is V gene, clone size, D gene, J gene, CDR3 DNA, CDR3 protein. A D gene is named only where the DNA matches it firmly. Clone size is not always given. Where it is, it says once, few, many or a class for expanded clones.

V: TRBV21-1; size: -; D: -; J: TRBJ1-1; DNA: TGTGCCAGCAGTTTACCTTCCGGGACAGGTTCCCGATCATCTGAAGCTTTCTTT; CDR3: CASSLPSGTGSRSSEAFF
V: TRBV7-2; size: few; D: -; J: TRBJ1-2; DNA: TGTGCCAGCAGCCCCACGGGCTATGGCTACACCTTC; CDR3: CASSPTGYGYTF
V: TRBV7-9; size: -; D: -; J: TRBJ1-3; DNA: TGTGCCAGCAGCTTAGAGTGGGACAACTCTGGAAACACCATATATTTT; CDR3: CASSLEWDNSGNTIYF
V: TRBV9; size: -; D: TRBD2; J: TRBJ2-5; DNA: TGTGCCAGCAGCGTAGCCGGGACTAGGTTAGAGACCCAGTACTTC; CDR3: CASSVAGTRLETQYF
V: TRBV7-2; size: few; D: -; J: TRBJ2-7; DNA: TGTGCCAGCAGCCTTAGCGTACCCTACGAGCAGTACTTC; CDR3: CASSLSVPYEQYF
V: TRBV24-1; size: -; D: -; J: TRBJ2-3; DNA: TGTGCCACCAGTGATTCCGGGGACAACACAGATACGCAGTATTTT; CDR3: CATSDSGDNTDTQYF
V: TRBV2; size: -; D: -; J: TRBJ1-4; DNA: TGTGCCAGCAGTGAAATGAGTGAAAAACTGTTTTTT; CDR3: CASSEMSEKLFF
V: TRBV21-1; size: -; D: -; J: TRBJ2-5; DNA: TGTGCCAGCAGCAAAGATGGGACCCATAAGGGGGCGGAGACCCAGTACTTC; CDR3: CASSKDGTHKGAETQYF
V: TRBV7-9; size: -; D: TRBD2; J: TRBJ2-3; DNA: TGTGCCAGCAGCTTAGGTAGCGGGGACACAGATACGCAGTATTTT; CDR3: CASSLGSGDTDTQYF
V: TRBV7-9; size: once; D: -; J: TRBJ1-1; DNA: TGTGCCAGCAGCGTTGGAGGTTACACTGAAGCTTTCTTT; CDR3: CASSVGGYTEAFF
V: TRBV3-1/TRBV3-2; size: -; D: -; J: TRBJ2-1; DNA: TGTGCCAGCAGCCTCAGGACACGGAGCTCCTACAATGAGCAGTTCTTC; CDR3: CASSLRTRSSYNEQFF
V: TRBV7-2; size: few; D: -; J: TRBJ1-1; DNA: TGTGCCAGCAGCTCCCGGCGGGCCACTGAAGCTTTCTTT; CDR3: CASSSRRATEAFF
V: TRBV11-3; size: -; D: -; J: TRBJ2-1; DNA: TGTGCCAGCAGCTTAGATGGGGCAACTGGAGCAACGATCTTC; CDR3: CASSLDGATGATIF
V: TRBV19; size: once; D: TRBD1; J: TRBJ2-6; DNA: TGTGCCAGTAGTACTATCATGGGACAGGGTGTAACCGGGGCCAACGTCCTGACTTTC; CDR3: CASSTIMGQGVTGANVLTF
V: TRBV12-3/TRBV12-4; size: -; D: -; J: TRBJ1-2; DNA: TGTGCCAGCAGTTTTTCAGAGGAGAGAGGCTACACCTTC; CDR3: CASSFSEERGYTF
V: TRBV7-9; size: -; D: TRBD1; J: TRBJ1-1; DNA: TGTGCCAGCAGCCCTTTTCTTGACAGGGGTCCTGAAGCTTTCTTT; CDR3: CASSPFLDRGPEAFF
V: TRBV5-3; size: -; D: TRBD1; J: TRBJ1-5; DNA: TGTGCCAGAAGCTTGGTGGGGACAGGGAGGAGCAATCAGCCCCAGCATTTT; CDR3: CARSLVGTGRSNQPQHF
V: TRBV6-5; size: few; D: TRBD1; J: TRBJ1-6; DNA: TGTGCCACGAGACCGGGACAGGTTTATAATTCACCCCTCCACTTT; CDR3: CATRPGQVYNSPLHF
V: TRBV2; size: -; D: -; J: TRBJ2-3; DNA: TGTGCCAGCAGTGAACGGGCGGGGCAAAGGACAGATACGCAGTATTTT; CDR3: CASSERAGQRTDTQYF
V: TRBV5-4; size: -; D: -; J: TRBJ2-3; DNA: TGTGCCAGCAGCATGAAGGGGGCAGATACGCAGTATTTT; CDR3: CASSMKGADTQYF
V: TRBV7-9; size: -; D: -; J: TRBJ1-1; DNA: TGTGCCAGCAGCTTAGGGCAGGTCCTAACCACTGAAGCTTTCTTT; CDR3: CASSLGQVLTTEAFF
V: TRBV19; size: -; D: -; J: TRBJ1-6; DNA: TGTGCCAGTAGGCGCCTTACAGAACCTAATTCACCCCTCCACTTT; CDR3: CASRRLTEPNSPLHF
V: TRBV27; size: -; D: TRBD1; J: TRBJ1-2; DNA: TGTGCCAGCAGTTCGACAGGGGGGGCTAACTATGGCTACACCTTC; CDR3: CASSSTGGANYGYTF
V: TRBV27; size: once; D: -; J: TRBJ1-1; DNA: TGTGCCAGCAGTTCCCCATACGGAGGGGACTTGAACACTGAAGCTTTCTTT; CDR3: CASSSPYGGDLNTEAFF
V: TRBV6-1; size: -; D: TRBD1; J: TRBJ1-3; DNA: TGTGCCAGCAGTGAGACAGGGGCCAACACCATATATTTT; CDR3: CASSETGANTIYF
V: TRBV9; size: -; D: -; J: TRBJ1-2; DNA: TGTGCCAGCAGCGTAGATGGCGGTGGCTACACCTTC; CDR3: CASSVDGGGYTF
V: TRBV9; size: -; D: -; J: TRBJ2-1; DNA: TGTGCCAGCAGCGTTACGGGAGACGCCTCCTACAATGAGCAGTTCTTC; CDR3: CASSVTGDASYNEQFF
V: TRBV7-9; size: -; D: -; J: TRBJ1-6; DNA: TGTGCCAGCAGCTTAGCGAGGGATAATTCACCCCTCCACTTT; CDR3: CASSLARDNSPLHF
V: TRBV4-1; size: -; D: TRBD2; J: TRBJ2-5; DNA: TGCGCCAGCAGCACCCAACCGGGGGGCCAAGAGACCCAGTACTTC; CDR3: CASSTQPGGQETQYF
V: TRBV19; size: -; D: TRBD1; J: TRBJ1-4; DNA: TGTGCCAGTGGCATTGGGACAGCAAATGAAAAACTGTTTTTT; CDR3: CASGIGTANEKLFF
V: TRBV10-3; size: -; D: TRBD1; J: TRBJ1-2; DNA: TGTGCCATCACCGGACAGGGGGGAATTGGCTACACCTTC; CDR3: CAITGQGGIGYTF
V: TRBV18; size: -; D: TRBD1; J: TRBJ2-3; DNA: TGTGCCAGCTCACTAGGACAGGGAACAGATACGCAGTATTTT; CDR3: CASSLGQGTDTQYF
V: TRBV4-2; size: once; D: -; J: TRBJ1-2; DNA: TGTGCCAGCAGCTCGTGGGGGGGCGGCTACACCTTC; CDR3: CASSSWGGGYTF
V: TRBV11-2; size: -; D: -; J: TRBJ2-3; DNA: TGTGCCAGCAGCTTAGTTGTCAGGGGAACAGATACGCAGTATTTT; CDR3: CASSLVVRGTDTQYF
V: TRBV6-1; size: -; D: TRBD1; J: TRBJ1-6; DNA: TGTGCCAGCAGTGAACAAGGGACAGCCTTTGGATCCTATAATTCACCCCTCCACTTT; CDR3: CASSEQGTAFGSYNSPLHF
V: TRBV29-1; size: -; D: -; J: TRBJ1-4; DNA: TGCAGCGCCCGACATGCGAGTGAAAAACTGTTTTTT; CDR3: CSARHASEKLFF
V: TRBV4-1; size: few; D: -; J: TRBJ1-1; DNA: TGCGCCAGCAGCCAAGATCACGGGTCTTTCAACACTGAAGCTTTCTTT; CDR3: CASSQDHGSFNTEAFF
V: TRBV11-1; size: -; D: TRBD1; J: TRBJ1-2; DNA: TGTGCCAGCAGCTCCGACAGGGGCATTGACACCTTC; CDR3: CASSSDRGIDTF
V: TRBV25-1; size: -; D: TRBD1; J: TRBJ2-1; DNA: TGTGCCAGCAGTGACTTGACAGGGAGCTCCTACAATGAGCAGTTCTTC; CDR3: CASSDLTGSSYNEQFF
V: TRBV5-6; size: -; D: -; J: TRBJ1-6; DNA: TGTGCCAGCAGCTTGGGGCCTTCACCCCTCCACTTT; CDR3: CASSLGPSPLHF
V: TRBV12-3/TRBV12-4; size: -; D: -; J: TRBJ1-2; DNA: TGTGCCAGCAGTTTATGGGGAGATGGCTACACCTTC; CDR3: CASSLWGDGYTF